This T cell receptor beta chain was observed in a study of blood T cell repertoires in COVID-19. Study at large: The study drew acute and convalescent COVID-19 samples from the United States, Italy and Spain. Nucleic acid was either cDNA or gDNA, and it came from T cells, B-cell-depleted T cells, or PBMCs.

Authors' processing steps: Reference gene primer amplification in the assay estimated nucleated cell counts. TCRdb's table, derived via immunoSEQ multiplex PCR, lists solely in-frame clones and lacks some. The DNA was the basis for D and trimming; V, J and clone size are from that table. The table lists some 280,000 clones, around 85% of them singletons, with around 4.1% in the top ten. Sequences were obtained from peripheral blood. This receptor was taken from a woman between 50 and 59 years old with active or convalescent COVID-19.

CDR3 in DNA: TGTGCCAGCAGTCGGGCGGGCGGGTCCTCCTACGAGCAGTACTTC. Its protein product is CASSRAGGSSYEQYF. J is TRBJ2-7 and V is TRBV25-1; TRBD2 might be the D (5 bases). Germline loops: CDR1 MGHDK, CDR2 SYGVNS. V lost 5 bases, J lost 0 bases, and 14 bases lay in between. This CDR3 has 15 residues.